What follows are 20 T cell receptor beta chains derived from one specimen sequenced in a study of blood T cell repertoires in COVID-19. The assay was immunoSEQ multiplex PCR, and TCRdb's table has in-frame clones only and misses some. The sample yields around 150,000 clones, roughly 84% seen once. What was sequenced was peripheral blood. The receptors shown here come from a man in his sixties or seventies with acute or convalescent COVID-19.

This chain joins TRBV19 and TRBJ1-3; no clear D gene. Germline CDR1 and CDR2: LNHDA and SQIVND (reference sequence). Deletions cut 10 bases from V and 2 bases from J, with 12 bases between. The CDR3 covers 13 residues. CDR3 nucleotides: TGTGCCACCAAGATACAAGCTGGAAACACCATATATTTT. Translating gives CATKIQAGNTIYF.

This clone was detected only once. This rearrangement joins TRBV27 to TRBJ2-5; D remains ambiguous. V was pared by 7 bases and J by 4 bases, with 7 bases between. This CDR3 contains 11 residues. Germline V gene lookup returns CDR1 MNHEY and CDR2 SMNVEV (reference sequence). The CDR3 loop is CASTYGETQYF. In nucleotides, the CDR3 is TGTGCCAGCACCTACGGAGAGACCCAGTACTTC.

V gene TRBV7-2 combines with J gene TRBJ1-2; no clear D gene. Trimming stripped 4 bases from V and 4 bases from J, with 7 bases between. The CDR3 spans 12 residues. Looked up from germline, CDR1 is SGHTA and CDR2 is FQGNSA. The CDR3 coding sequence is TGTGCCAGCAGCTCCCGCAGCTATGGCTACACCTTC. Its translation: CASSSRSYGYTF.

The chain recombines TRBV4-2 with TRBJ1-5; D might be TRBD1 (5 bases). From germline, CDR1 is LGHNA and CDR2 YNFKEQ. There are 16 residues in the CDR3. Deletions cut 0 bases from V and 4 bases from J, with 13 bases between. The CDR3 DNA follows: TGTGCCAGCAGCCAAGATAATCGGGGGAAGAATCAGCCCCAGCATTTT. Protein sequence: CASSQDNRGKNQPQHF.

The rearrangement links TRBV3-1 (or the pseudogene TRBV3-2) to TRBJ1-5; D gene ambiguous. The CDR3 extends over 13 amino acids. In germline, CDR1 is LGHDT, CDR2 YNNKEL (reference sequence). With 5 bases removed from V and 4 bases from J, the gap between germline ends came to 9 bases. The CDR3 is CASSYQENQPQHF. The CDR3 DNA reads as TGTGCCAGCAGCTATCAGGAAAATCAGCCCCAGCATTTT.

V is TRBV2 and J is TRBJ2-3; D might be TRBD2 (5 bases). CDR3 length: 14 amino acids. The V gene lost 10 bases and the J gene lost 0 bases, with 14 bases spanning the gap. Germline lookup yields CDR1 SNHLY and CDR2 FYNNEI. The CDR3 here is CAIAQWTSTDTQYF. Written as DNA, the CDR3 is TGTGCCATCGCCCAGTGGACTAGCACAGATACGCAGTATTTT.

The rearrangement links TRBV27 to TRBJ1-5; perhaps TRBD1 as D (6 bases). The CDR3 is made up of 15 amino acids. V lost 5 bases to trimming and J lost 4 bases, with 15 bases between them. Germline V lookup: CDR1 MNHEY, CDR2 SMNVEV (reference sequence). CDR3 in amino acids: CASSATGTPNQPQHF. CDR3 sequence (DNA): TGTGCCAGCAGTGCCACCGGGACACCAAATCAGCCCCAGCATTTT.

This chain connects TRBV6-5 to TRBJ2-6; 7 bases agree with TRBD2. Unmatched junction bases numbered 3, after V lost 2 bases and J lost 2 bases. The germline V gene has CDR1 MNHEY and CDR2 SVGAGI. The length of the CDR3 is 16 residues. The CDR3 loop is CASSYEGRAGANVLTF. CDR3 DNA: TGTGCCAGCAGTTACGAGGGGAGGGCTGGGGCCAACGTCCTGACTTTC.

The chain couples TRBV19 to TRBJ2-2; D gene unclear. V was cut by 1 base and J by 5 bases, with 5 bases left in between. This CDR3 is built from 13 residues. From germline, CDR1 is LNHDA and CDR2 SQIVND (reference sequence). In DNA form, the CDR3 reads TGTGCCAGTAGTATAGCCCGGACCGGGGAGCTGTTTTTT. Protein: CASSIARTGELFF.

A few counts support this clone. The gene calls are TRBV7-8 and TRBJ1-1; D is unclear. V lost 5 bases and J 4 bases, leaving 5 bases between the germline ends. The CDR3 has 11 amino acids. Germline V gives CDR1 SGHVS, CDR2 FQNEAQ. The CDR3 spells CASSSFTEAFF. In DNA, the CDR3 is TGTGCCAGCAGCAGCTTCACTGAAGCTTTCTTT.

The CDR3 coding sequence is TGTGCCAGCAGCCCCAGGACATCTTCCTACGAGCAGTACTTC. As protein: CASSPRTSSYEQYF. The chain links TRBV9 to TRBJ2-7, with D possibly matching TRBD1 (5 bases). CDR1 is SGDLS, CDR2 YYNGEE, per germline. Deletions cut 4 bases from V and 1 base from J, with 12 bases between. The CDR3 extends over 14 amino acids. Drawing the rest from reference TRBV9 and TRBJ2-7, the complete variable domain is DSGVTQTPKHLITATGQRVTLRCSPRSGDLSVYWYQQSLDQGLQFLIQYYNGEERAKGNILERFSAQQFPDLHSELNLSSLELGDSALYFCASSPRTSSYEQYFGPGTRLTVT.

This clone turned up a few times. The chain uses TRBV5-4 and TRBJ1-6, with TRBD1 matching over 7 bases. J gave up 10 bases and V 1 base, and 5 bases lay outside the gene matches. Germline V gives CDR1 SGHNT, CDR2 YYREEE (reference sequence). There are 14 residues in the CDR3. The CDR3 here is CASSLYQGGSPLHF. The DNA of the CDR3 is TGTGCCAGCAGCTTGTATCAGGGGGGATCACCCCTCCACTTT.

In DNA form, the CDR3 reads TGTGCCACCAGATCAGCGGGAGCTACAGATACGCAGTATTTT. This sequence encodes CATRSAGATDTQYF. This sequence joins TRBV24-1 and TRBJ2-3, with 8 bases that match TRBD2. The V gene's germline CDR1 is KGHDR and CDR2 SFDVKD. Trimming at V came to 7 bases and at J to 3 bases, leaving 5 bases not matched to a gene. The CDR3 has 14 amino acids.

This chain uses TRBV28 with TRBJ2-7, with 10 positions matching TRBD2. V dropped 10 bases and J dropped 2; count of bases not matched to a gene: 8. This CDR3 contains 14 residues. CDR1 MDHEN and CDR2 SYDVKM come from the germline V gene. DNA of the CDR3: TGTGCCACCCGAGCCGGGACTAGCGCCTACGAGCAGTACTTC. Residues: CATRAGTSAYEQYF.

The V call is TRBV5-1, the J call TRBJ2-5, with TRBD1 as a possible D gene (6 bases). V was trimmed by 5 bases and J by 2 bases, leaving 13 bases between them. Germline V CDR1 and CDR2: SGHRS, YFSETQ. The CDR3 runs to 14 residues. CDR3 protein: CASRPTGPQETQYF. The CDR3 DNA is TGCGCCAGCAGACCAACAGGGCCTCAAGAGACCCAGTACTTC.

This chain joins TRBV4-1 and TRBJ1-2; a weak D match, TRBD1 (6 bases). The CDR3 extends over 16 amino acids. Germline CDR1 is MGHRA and CDR2 is YSYEKL. V was trimmed by 5 bases and J by 3 bases, leaving 19 bases between them. CDR3 sequence (DNA): TGCGCCAGCAGCACCCCCGATAGGTCAGGGGACTATGGCTACACCTTC. It encodes CASSTPDRSGDYGYTF.

The CDR3: CASSFGQGRANYGYTF. CDR3 bases: TGTGCCAGCAGCTTTGGACAGGGGAGGGCTAACTATGGCTACACCTTC. The rearrangement uses TRBV7-2 and TRBJ1-2, with 9 bases matching TRBD1. Germline-derived CDR1 and CDR2 are SGHTA and FQGNSA. The trim removed 3 bases at V and 0 bases at J, leaving 5 bases unmatched. The CDR3 length is 16 residues. Variable domain in full (rest from reference TRBV7-2 and TRBJ1-2): GAGVSQSPSNKVTEKGKDVELRCDPISGHTALYWYRQSLGQGLEFLIYFQGNSAPDKSGLPSDRFSAERTGGSVSTLTIQRTQQEDSAVYLCASSFGQGRANYGYTFGSGTRLTVV.

As DNA, the CDR3 is TGTGCCAGCAGCCAAGAGGTCGCGCAGGGCCGGGTCACAGATACGCAGTATTTT. It translates to CASSQEVAQGRVTDTQYF. This chain links TRBV3-1 (or the pseudogene TRBV3-2) with TRBJ2-3; tentatively, D is TRBD1 (5 bases). Germline V CDR1 and CDR2: LGHDT, YNNKEL (reference sequence). With 0 bases removed from V and 2 bases from J, the gap between germline ends came to 18 bases. The length of the CDR3 is 18 residues.

The chain couples TRBV19 to TRBJ1-2, with D uncertain. Germline CDR1 and CDR2: LNHDA and SQIVND (reference sequence). With 3 bases removed from V and 4 bases from J, the gap between germline ends came to 15 bases. The CDR3 sequence is 15 residues long. The CDR3 loop reads CASSIIGTSGYGYTF. Here the CDR3 DNA reads TGTGCCAGTAGTATCATCGGAACCTCGGGCTATGGCTACACCTTC.

J is TRBJ2-7 and V is TRBV11-2; 7 bases align to TRBD2. Trimming cost V 1 base and J 1 base; bases outside gene matches: 10. The CDR3 consists of 17 residues. In germline, CDR1 is SGHAT, CDR2 FQNNGV. The chain's CDR3 is CASSLGPPAGFSYEQYF. The CDR3 nucleotides are TGTGCCAGCAGCTTAGGGCCGCCAGCGGGGTTTTCCTACGAGCAGTACTTC. Full variable domain (outside the CDR3, taken from reference TRBV11-2 and TRBJ2-7): EAGVAQSPRYKIIEKRQSVAFWCNPISGHATLYWYQQILGQGPKLLIQFQNNGVVDDSQLPKDRFSAERLKGVDSTLKIQPAKLEDSAVYLCASSLGPPAGFSYEQYFGPGTRLTVT.